Below, 3 T cell receptor beta chains from the same sample are listed, as sequenced in a study of blood T cell repertoires in COVID-19. Produced via immunoSEQ multiplex PCR; TCRdb's table is partial and in-frame only. The sample includes about 180,000 clones, 60% to 80% of them seen just once. The source material was PBMCs or T cells enriched from blood (not recorded which). All receptors derive from a man aged 55 to 70 who had been exposed to COVID-19.

This clone has only one observation. J is TRBJ2-1 and V is TRBV3-1 (or the pseudogene TRBV3-2); 8 positions match TRBD2. With 6 bases clipped from V and 5 bases from J, the junction kept 6 bases outside the gene matches. The CDR3 runs to 14 residues. CDR1 is LGHDT and CDR2 is YNNKEL in the germline V gene (reference sequence). CDR3 sequence reads: CASRVSGSNNEQFF. In DNA form, the CDR3 reads TGTGCCAGCAGAGTAAGCGGGAGCAACAATGAGCAGTTCTTC.

This rearrangement joins TRBV9 to TRBJ2-7, with 9 bases lining up with TRBD2. This CDR3 comprises 13 residues. V shed 6 bases, J shed 6 bases, and the junction held 7 bases outside the gene matches. CDR1 and CDR2 (germline): SGDLS, YYNGEE. CDR3 DNA: TGTGCCAGCAATCCAGCGGGAGGACGCGAGCAGTACTTC. This codes for CASNPAGGREQYF. Complete variable domain (other parts from reference TRBV9 and TRBJ2-7): DSGVTQTPKHLITATGQRVTLRCSPRSGDLSVYWYQQSLDQGLQFLIQYYNGEERAKGNILERFSAQQFPDLHSELNLSSLELGDSALYFCASNPAGGREQYFGPGTRLTVT.

The chain couples TRBV5-1 to TRBJ2-3; TRBD2 matches at 12 bases. V lost 0 bases and J lost 0; bases outside the gene matches: 8. The CDR3 extends over 19 amino acids. CDR1 is SGHRS, CDR2 YFSETQ, per germline. The CDR3 DNA follows: TGCGCCAGCAGCTTGGCCCCTAGCGGGAGGGCCCGGAGCACAGATACGCAGTATTTT. Translated: CASSLAPSGRARSTDTQYF.